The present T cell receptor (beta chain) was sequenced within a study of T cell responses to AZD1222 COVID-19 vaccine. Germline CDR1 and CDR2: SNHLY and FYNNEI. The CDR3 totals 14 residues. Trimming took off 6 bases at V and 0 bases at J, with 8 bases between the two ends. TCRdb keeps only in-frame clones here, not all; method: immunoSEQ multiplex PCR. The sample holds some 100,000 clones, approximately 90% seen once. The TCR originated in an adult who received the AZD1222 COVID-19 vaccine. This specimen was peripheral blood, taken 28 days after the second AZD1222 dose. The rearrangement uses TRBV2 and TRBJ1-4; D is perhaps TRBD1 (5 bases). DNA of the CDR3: TGTGCCAGCAGGGGACGGGCAACTAATGAAAAACTGTTTTTT. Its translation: CASRGRATNEKLFF.